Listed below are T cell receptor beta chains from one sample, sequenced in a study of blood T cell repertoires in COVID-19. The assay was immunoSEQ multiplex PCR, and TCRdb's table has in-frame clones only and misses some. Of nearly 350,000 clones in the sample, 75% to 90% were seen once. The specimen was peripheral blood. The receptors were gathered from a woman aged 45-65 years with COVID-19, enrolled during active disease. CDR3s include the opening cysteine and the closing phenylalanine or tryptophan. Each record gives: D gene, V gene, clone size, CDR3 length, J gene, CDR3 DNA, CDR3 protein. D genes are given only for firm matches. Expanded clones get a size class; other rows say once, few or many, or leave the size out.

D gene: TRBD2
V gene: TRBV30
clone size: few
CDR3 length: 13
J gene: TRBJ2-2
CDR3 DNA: TGTGCCTGGAGAGCCGGACTAGCCGGGGAGCTGTTTTTT
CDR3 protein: CAWRAGLAGELFF

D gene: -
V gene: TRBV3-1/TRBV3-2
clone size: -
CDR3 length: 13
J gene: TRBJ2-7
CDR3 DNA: TGTGCCAGCAGCCCGCTTACTAGCTCGGAGCAGTACTTC
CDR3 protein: CASSPLTSSEQYF

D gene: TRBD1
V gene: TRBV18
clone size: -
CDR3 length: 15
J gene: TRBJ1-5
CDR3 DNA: TGTGCCAGCTCACCTGGACAGGGCCACGATCAGCCCCAGCATTTT
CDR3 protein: CASSPGQGHDQPQHF

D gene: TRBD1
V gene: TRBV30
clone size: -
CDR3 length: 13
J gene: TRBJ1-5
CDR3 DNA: TGTGCCTGGTCCCGGGACAGTAATCAGCCCCAGCATTTT
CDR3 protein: CAWSRDSNQPQHF

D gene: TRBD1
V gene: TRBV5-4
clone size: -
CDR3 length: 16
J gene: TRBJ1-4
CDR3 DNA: TGTGCCAGCAGCTCCGGGACAGGGGGCCTCCAGGAAAAACTGTTTTTT
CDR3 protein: CASSSGTGGLQEKLFF

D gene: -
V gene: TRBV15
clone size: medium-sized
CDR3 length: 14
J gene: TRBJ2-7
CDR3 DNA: TGTGCCACCAGCAGAGGATCTAGCTCCTACGAGCAGTACTTC
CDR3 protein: CATSRGSSSYEQYF

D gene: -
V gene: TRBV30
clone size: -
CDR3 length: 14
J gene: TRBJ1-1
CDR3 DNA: TGTGCCTGGGGAACAGGCGCTGGGGACACTGAAGCTTTCTTT
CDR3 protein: CAWGTGAGDTEAFF

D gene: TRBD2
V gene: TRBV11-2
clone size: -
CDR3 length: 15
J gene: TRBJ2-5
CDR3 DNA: TGTGCCAGCAGCTCCCTAGCGGCCCTGGGAGAGACCCAGTACTTC
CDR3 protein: CASSSLAALGETQYF

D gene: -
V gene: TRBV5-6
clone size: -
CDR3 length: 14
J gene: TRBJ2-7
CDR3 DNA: TGTGCCAGCAGCTTGGCCCGTGGGGCTTACGAGCAGTACTTC
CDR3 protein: CASSLARGAYEQYF

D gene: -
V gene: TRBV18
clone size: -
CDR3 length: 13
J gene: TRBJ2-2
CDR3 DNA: TGTGCCAGCTCCCCAGGGCGTACCGGGGAGCTGTTTTTT
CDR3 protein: CASSPGRTGELFF

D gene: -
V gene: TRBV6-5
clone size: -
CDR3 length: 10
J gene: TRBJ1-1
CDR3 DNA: TGTGCCAGCTCCGGGAGTGAAGCTTTCTTT
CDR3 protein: CASSGSEAFF

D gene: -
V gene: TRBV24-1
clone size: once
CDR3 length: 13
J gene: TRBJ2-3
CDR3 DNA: TGTGCCACCAGTGTCGTAGCGTCGAATACGCAGTATTTT
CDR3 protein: CATSVVASNTQYF

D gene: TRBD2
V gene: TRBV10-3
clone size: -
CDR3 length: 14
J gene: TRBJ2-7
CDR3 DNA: TGTGCCACCAGGCCCGCGGGGGACTCCTACGAGCAGTACTTC
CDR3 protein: CATRPAGDSYEQYF

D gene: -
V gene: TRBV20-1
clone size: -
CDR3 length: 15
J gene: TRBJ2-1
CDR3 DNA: TGCAGTGCTAGTAAGGGACACACGATTTACAATGAGCAGTTCTTC
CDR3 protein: CSASKGHTIYNEQFF

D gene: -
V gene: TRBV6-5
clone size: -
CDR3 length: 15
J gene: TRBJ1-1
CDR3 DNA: TGTGCCAGCAGTTACAAAGCACAGGGTTTATCGGAAGCTTTCTTT
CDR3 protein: CASSYKAQGLSEAFF

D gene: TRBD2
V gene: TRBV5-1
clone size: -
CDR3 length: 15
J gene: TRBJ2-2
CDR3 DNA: TGCGCCAGCAGCTTACTAGCGGGAGCCGCCGGGGAGCTGTTTTTT
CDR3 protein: CASSLLAGAAGELFF

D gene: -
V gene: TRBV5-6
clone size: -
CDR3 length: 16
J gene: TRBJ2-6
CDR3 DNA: TGTGCCAGCAGCTCGGGGAGCTTCTCTGGGGCCAACGTCCTGACTTTC
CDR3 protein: CASSSGSFSGANVLTF

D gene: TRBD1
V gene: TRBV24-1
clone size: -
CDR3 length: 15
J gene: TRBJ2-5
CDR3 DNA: TGTGCCACCAGTGATGGGACAGGGGGCCGTGAGACCCAGTACTTC
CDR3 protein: CATSDGTGGRETQYF

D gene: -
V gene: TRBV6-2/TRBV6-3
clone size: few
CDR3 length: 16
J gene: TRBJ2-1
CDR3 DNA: TGTGCCAGCAGGCCTAGCGCCCCCAGCTCCTACAATGAGCAGTTCTTC
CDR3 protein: CASRPSAPSSYNEQFF

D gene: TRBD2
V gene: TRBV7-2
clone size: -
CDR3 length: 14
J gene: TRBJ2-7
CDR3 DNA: TGTGCCGTCAAGGAGCAAGCGGGAGCATACGAGCAGTACTTC
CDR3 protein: CAVKEQAGAYEQYF

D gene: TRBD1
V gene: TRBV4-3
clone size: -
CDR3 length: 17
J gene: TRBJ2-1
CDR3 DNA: TGCGCCAGCAGCCAAGATTCAGGGGGACCCTCCTACAATGAGCAGTTCTTC
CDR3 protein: CASSQDSGGPSYNEQFF

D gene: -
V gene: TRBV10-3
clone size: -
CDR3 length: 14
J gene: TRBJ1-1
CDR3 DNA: TGTGCCATCAGTGAGGTATACGGTGACACTGAAGCTTTCTTT
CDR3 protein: CAISEVYGDTEAFF

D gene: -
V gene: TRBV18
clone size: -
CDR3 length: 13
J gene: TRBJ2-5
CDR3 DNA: TGTGCCAGCTCCCCCGCGTATCAAGAGACCCAGTACTTC
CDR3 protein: CASSPAYQETQYF

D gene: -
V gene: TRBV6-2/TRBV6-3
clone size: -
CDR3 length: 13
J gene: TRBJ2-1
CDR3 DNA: TGTGCCAGCAGTTACTTGCGGGGCAATGAGCAGTTCTTC
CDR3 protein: CASSYLRGNEQFF

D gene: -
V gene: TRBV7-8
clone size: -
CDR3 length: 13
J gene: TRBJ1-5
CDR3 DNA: TGTGCCAGCAGCCGTAGTGGCAATCAGCCCCAGCATTTT
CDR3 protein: CASSRSGNQPQHF